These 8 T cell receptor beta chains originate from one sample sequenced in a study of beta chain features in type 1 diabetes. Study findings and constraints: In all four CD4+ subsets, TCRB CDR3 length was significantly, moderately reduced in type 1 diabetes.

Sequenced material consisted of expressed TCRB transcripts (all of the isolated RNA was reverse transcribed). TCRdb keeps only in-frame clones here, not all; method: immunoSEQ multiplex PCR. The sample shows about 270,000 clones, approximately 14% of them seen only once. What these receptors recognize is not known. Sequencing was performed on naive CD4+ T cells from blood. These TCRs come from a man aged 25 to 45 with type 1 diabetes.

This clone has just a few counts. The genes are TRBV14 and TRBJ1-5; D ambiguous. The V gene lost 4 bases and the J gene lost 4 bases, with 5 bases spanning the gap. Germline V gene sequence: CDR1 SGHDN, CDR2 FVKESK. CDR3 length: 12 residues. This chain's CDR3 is CASSRSNQPQHF. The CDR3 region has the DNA TGTGCCAGCAGCCGTTCTAATCAGCCCCAGCATTTT.

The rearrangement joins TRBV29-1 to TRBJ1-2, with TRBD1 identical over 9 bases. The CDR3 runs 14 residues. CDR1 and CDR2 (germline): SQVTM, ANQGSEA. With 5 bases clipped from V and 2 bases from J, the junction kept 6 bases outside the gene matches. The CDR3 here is CSVSRTGENYGYTF. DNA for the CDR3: TGCAGCGTTTCCAGGACAGGGGAGAACTATGGCTACACCTTC.

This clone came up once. CDR3 DNA sequence: TGTGCCAGCAGCTTCATTAGCGGGAGTGAGGCATACAATGAGCAGTTCTTC. Encoded protein: CASSFISGSEAYNEQFF. The rearrangement joins TRBV5-4 to TRBJ2-1; 9 bases match TRBD2. Germline CDR1 reads SGHNT; CDR2 reads YYREEE (reference sequence). V lost 2 bases to trimming and J lost 4 bases; unmatched junction nucleotides: 10. The CDR3 runs to 17 residues.

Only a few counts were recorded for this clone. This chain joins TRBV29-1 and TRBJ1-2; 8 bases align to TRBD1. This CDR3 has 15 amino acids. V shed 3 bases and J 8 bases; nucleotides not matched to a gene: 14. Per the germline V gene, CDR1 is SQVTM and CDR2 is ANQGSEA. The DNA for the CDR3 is TGCAGCGTTGAGCCCGACAGGGGAATTATAAAGGGCTACACCTTC. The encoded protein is CSVEPDRGIIKGYTF.

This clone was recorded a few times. This CDR3 is CASSHDYSPSGRRYEQYF. The CDR3 DNA reads TGTGCCAGCAGCCACGACTACTCGCCTAGCGGGAGACGGTACGAGCAGTACTTC. The rearrangement uses TRBV4-2 and TRBJ2-7; TRBD2 agrees at 10 bases. Germline V gives CDR1 LGHNA, CDR2 YNFKEQ. Unmatched junction bases numbered 15, after V lost 3 bases and J lost 4 bases. The CDR3 runs 18 residues.

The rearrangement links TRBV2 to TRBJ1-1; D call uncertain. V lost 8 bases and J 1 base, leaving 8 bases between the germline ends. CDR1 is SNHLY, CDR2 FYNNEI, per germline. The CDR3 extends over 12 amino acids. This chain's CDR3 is CASLQTNTEAFF. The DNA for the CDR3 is TGTGCCAGCTTACAGACGAACACTGAAGCTTTCTTT.

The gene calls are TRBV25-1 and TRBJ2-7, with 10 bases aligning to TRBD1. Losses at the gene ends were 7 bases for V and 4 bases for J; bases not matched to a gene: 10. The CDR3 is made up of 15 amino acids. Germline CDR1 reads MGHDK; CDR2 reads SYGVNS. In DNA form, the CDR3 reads TGTGCCAGCAATCCCGGGACAGGGGCACGATACGAGCAGTACTTC. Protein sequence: CASNPGTGARYEQYF.

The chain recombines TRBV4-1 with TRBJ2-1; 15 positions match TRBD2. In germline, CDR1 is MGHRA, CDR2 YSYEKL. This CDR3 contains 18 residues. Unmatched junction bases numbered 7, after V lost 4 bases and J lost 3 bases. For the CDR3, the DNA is TGCGCCAGCAGCCGAGGACTAGCGGGAGGGTCGAACTACAATGAGCAGTTCTTC. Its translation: CASSRGLAGGSNYNEQFF.